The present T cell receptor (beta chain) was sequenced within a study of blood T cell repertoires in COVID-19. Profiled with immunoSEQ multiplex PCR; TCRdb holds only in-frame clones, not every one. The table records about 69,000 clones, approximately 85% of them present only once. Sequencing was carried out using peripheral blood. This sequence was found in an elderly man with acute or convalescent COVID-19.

The CDR3 protein is CASSTGRRLATNTGELFF. The CDR3, as DNA: TGTGCCAGCAGCACGGGGCGTCGACTAGCGACGAACACCGGGGAGCTGTTTTTT. The chain joins TRBV7-2 to TRBJ2-2, with 8 bases lining up with TRBD2. V gave up 5 bases and J gave up 0 bases; unmatched junction bases: 11. CDR3 length equals 18 residues. CDR1 and CDR2 (germline): SGHTA, FQGNSA.